Following are 28 T cell receptor beta chains from one sample sequenced in a study of cytomegalovirus exposure and HLA in healthy donors. Researchers ran the PCR with 60 Vbeta and 13 Jbeta primers. Data came from immunoSEQ multiplex PCR; TCRdb stores just in-frame clones and leaves some out. The repertoire consists of roughly 86,000 clones, with around 66% occurring once and the leading ten covering 3% to 5%. The specimen was PBMCs. The origin of the receptors is a man in his thirties or forties in good health and CMV-seronegative.

CDR3: CASSIGGTSAEQYF. The DNA for the CDR3 is TGTGCCAGTAGTATAGGCGGGACCTCCGCCGAGCAGTACTTC. The chain joins TRBV19 to TRBJ2-5; TRBD2 might be the D (6 bases). The J call may be faulty, since TRBJ2-7 better matches the DNA end. Germline CDR1 LNHDA, CDR2 SQIVND (reference sequence). The CDR3 sequence is 14 residues long.

This clone has a single count. The V call is TRBV7-6, the J call TRBJ1-6, with 9 bases matching TRBD1. Germline values: CDR1 SGHVS, CDR2 FNYEAQ. V gave up 5 bases and J gave up 10 bases; unmatched junction bases: 9. This CDR3 is 15 amino acids long. CDR3 in DNA: TGTGCCAGCAGCCGCCGGACAGGGGACAACTCACCCCTCCACTTT. Amino acids: CASSRRTGDNSPLHF.

This sequence joins TRBV16 and TRBJ1-4; D is possibly TRBD1 (5 bases). Germline CDR1 is KGHSY and CDR2 is FQNENV. The V end lost 7 bases, the J end lost 5 bases, and 17 bases lay between the germline ends. The CDR3 totals 15 residues. The CDR3 bases are TGTGCCAGCACTGAGAGGGGAGGAAACAATGAAAAACTGTTTTTT. Its protein is CASTERGGNNEKLFF.

The chain has TRBV19 and TRBJ1-5; 8 bases are shared with TRBD1. Germline V gene lookup returns CDR1 LNHDA and CDR2 SQIVND (reference sequence). The V segment lost 6 bases and the J segment 5 bases; nucleotides outside the gene matches: 6. The CDR3 length is 14 residues. In DNA form, the CDR3 reads TGTGCCAGTAGCATTGACAGGGGCCATCAGCCCCAGCATTTT. Its protein is CASSIDRGHQPQHF.

This clone was found a few times. V is TRBV2 and J is TRBJ2-1; 10 nucleotides match TRBD2. This CDR3 contains 14 residues. The trim removed 4 bases at V and 7 bases at J, leaving 4 bases unmatched. From germline, CDR1 is SNHLY and CDR2 FYNNEI. CDR3 sequence (DNA): TGTGCCAGCAGTGGCCTAGCGGGAGTAAATGAGCAGTTCTTC. This encodes CASSGLAGVNEQFF.

This clone was counted between two and nine times. The gene calls are TRBV27 and TRBJ1-2; TRBD1 aligns across 8 bases. The CDR3 is made up of 16 amino acids. Trimming cost V 2 bases and J 0 bases; bases outside gene matches: 5. Germline V CDR1 and CDR2: MNHEY, SMNVEV (reference sequence). The chain's CDR3 is CASSLDRGHTNYGYTF. The CDR3 coding sequence is TGTGCCAGCAGTTTAGACAGGGGACATACTAACTATGGCTACACCTTC.

This clone was found a few times. V and J are TRBV4-2 and TRBJ2-3, with a possible D match to TRBD2 (5 bases). The CDR3 loop spans 15 amino acids. Germline assignment: CDR1 LGHNA and CDR2 YNFKEQ. V was shortened by 5 bases and J by 1 base, with 13 bases between the two germline ends. CDR3 protein: CASSTDFSGTDTQYF. CDR3 nucleotides: TGTGCCAGCAGCACCGACTTTAGCGGCACAGATACGCAGTATTTT.

This chain uses TRBV2 with TRBJ1-4, with 8 nucleotides matching TRBD1. CDR1 and CDR2 from the germline V gene are SNHLY and FYNNEI. J lost 4 bases, V lost 11 bases, and 9 bases had no gene match. CDR3 length: 14 amino acids. The CDR3 nucleotides are TGTGCCGGACACAGGGGGGGGTATAATGAAAAACTGTTTTTT. This encodes CAGHRGGYNEKLFF.

This clone was seen a single time. The chain uses TRBV5-1 and TRBJ1-1, with 7 bases that match TRBD1. Germline V gene lookup returns CDR1 SGHRS and CDR2 YFSETQ. V lost 7 bases to trimming and J lost 4 bases; unmatched junction nucleotides: 10. This CDR3 spans 14 amino acids. The CDR3 DNA sequence: TGCGCCAGCGAAAAAGGGGGCCTTGGCACTGAAGCTTTCTTT. Translation: CASEKGGLGTEAFF.

V and J are TRBV7-9 and TRBJ2-5, with 9 bases aligning to TRBD1. J was trimmed by 0 bases and V by 6 bases; bases with no gene match: 5. Germline V gene sequence: CDR1 SEHNR, CDR2 FQNEAQ (reference sequence). The CDR3 loop spans 15 amino acids. The CDR3 sequence is CASRSDRGYQETQYF. CDR3 bases: TGTGCCAGCAGATCGGACAGGGGATACCAAGAGACCCAGTACTTC.

J is TRBJ2-2 and V is TRBV4-3; 7 nucleotides align to TRBD2. Germline CDR1 and CDR2: LGHNA and YSLEER. There are 13 residues in the CDR3. The ends lost 5 bases at V and 7 bases at J; junction bases unmatched: 4. The CDR3 loop is CASSYLAGGELFF. In DNA form, the CDR3 reads TGCGCCAGCAGCTACTTAGCGGGCGGGGAGCTGTTTTTT.

The chain uses TRBV11-2 and TRBJ2-7, with D perhaps TRBD2 (6 bases). Between the trimmed V and J ends, which lost 1 base and 3 bases, there was a span of 13 bases. Germline V gene data show CDR1 as SGHAT and CDR2 as FQNNGV. This CDR3 has 15 residues. The CDR3 protein is CASSLAVGGVYEQYF. The DNA for the CDR3 is TGTGCCAGCAGCTTAGCGGTGGGCGGGGTCTACGAGCAGTACTTC.

The chain recombines TRBV11-1 with TRBJ2-7, with D tentatively TRBD2 (5 bases). The germline V gene has CDR1 SGHAT and CDR2 FQDESV (reference sequence). V was clipped by 0 bases and J by 1 base, with 13 bases between them. The CDR3 covers 16 residues. In DNA form, the CDR3 reads TGTGCCAGCAGCTTAGCGCCCGGGGTTGGGTCCTACGAGCAGTACTTC. This encodes CASSLAPGVGSYEQYF.

In this sample, this clone turned up a few times. J is TRBJ2-7 and V is TRBV7-6; tentative D call: TRBD2 (5 bases). Looked up from germline, CDR1 is SGHVS and CDR2 is FNYEAQ. The CDR3 is 14 amino acids. V was pared by 3 bases and J by 1 base, with 10 bases between. The CDR3 is CASSFNGDSYEQYF. The CDR3, as DNA: TGTGCCAGCAGCTTCAACGGGGATTCCTACGAGCAGTACTTC.

This chain connects TRBV9 to TRBJ2-1, with D possibly being TRBD2 (5 bases). Germline V gives CDR1 SGDLS, CDR2 YYNGEE. Deletions cut 0 bases from V and 8 bases from J, with 9 bases between. The CDR3 is 13 amino acids. CDR3 sequence: CASSVAASYEQFF. Here the CDR3 DNA reads TGTGCCAGCAGCGTAGCCGCTAGCTATGAGCAGTTCTTC.

The chain employs TRBV29-1 and TRBJ2-1; TRBD2 aligns across 13 bases. The V and J ends lost 2 bases and 9 bases, in that order; junction bases with no gene match: 4. The CDR3 consists of 14 residues. CDR1 and CDR2 (germline): SQVTM, ANQGSEA. CDR3 in amino acids: CSVEKTSGRFEQFF. The CDR3 DNA reads TGCAGCGTTGAAAAGACTAGCGGGAGGTTTGAGCAGTTCTTC.

This clone was counted between two and nine times. The chain recombines TRBV15 with TRBJ2-7; 8 nucleotides match TRBD1. The CDR3 extends over 14 amino acids. V lost 1 base and J lost 3; bases outside the gene matches: 2. Germline lookup yields CDR1 LNHNV and CDR2 YYDKDF (reference sequence). CDR3 nucleotides: TGTGCCACCAGCAGAGTGGGGACAGGCTACGAGCAGTACTTC. Its translation is CATSRVGTGYEQYF.

The genes are TRBV7-6 and TRBJ1-1, with 8 bases aligning to TRBD1. Losses at the gene ends were 3 bases for V and 3 bases for J; bases not matched to a gene: 6. This CDR3 contains 15 residues. Germline CDR1 reads SGHVS; CDR2 reads FNYEAQ. The CDR3 is CASSFLTGADTEAFF. The CDR3 coding sequence is TGTGCCAGCAGCTTCTTGACAGGGGCGGACACTGAAGCTTTCTTT.

The V call is TRBV25-1, the J call TRBJ1-2; D may be TRBD1 (5 bases). The CDR3 runs to 14 residues. Trimming stripped 4 bases from V and 4 bases from J, with 13 bases between. Germline CDR1 and CDR2: MGHDK and SYGVNS. Written as DNA, the CDR3 is TGTGCCAGCAGTGGTTTAAAGGACATCTATGGCTACACCTTC. Its protein is CASSGLKDIYGYTF.

The genes are TRBV19 and TRBJ2-2, with 7 bases fitting TRBD2. Germline CDR1 and CDR2: LNHDA and SQIVND (reference sequence). V trimming: 9 bases; J trimming: 1 base; junction bases outside the gene matches: 8. The CDR3 extends over 15 amino acids. CDR3 coding DNA: TGTGCCAGCCGGAGCGGGATGGGGAACACCGGGGAGCTGTTTTTT. Protein sequence: CASRSGMGNTGELFF.

This chain uses TRBV5-4 with TRBJ1-2, with no clear D. Trimming took off 4 bases at V and 5 bases at J, with 12 bases between the two ends. The CDR3 loop spans 13 amino acids. The germline V gene encodes CDR1 SGHNT and CDR2 YYREEE (reference sequence). In nucleotides, the CDR3 is TGTGCCAGCAGCCAACTGGGCCTTTATGGCTACACCTTC. Its protein product is CASSQLGLYGYTF.

The CDR3 DNA is TGTGCCAGCTCACCAAACCCGGGACAGCTAACAGATACGCAGTATTTT. It specifies CASSPNPGQLTDTQYF. The chain uses TRBV18 and TRBJ2-3, with TRBD1 identical over 7 bases. This CDR3 region has 16 residues. Looked up from germline, CDR1 is KGHSH and CDR2 is LQKENI. Trimming at V came to 2 bases and at J to 3 bases, leaving 8 bases not matched to a gene. Complete variable domain (other parts from reference TRBV18 and TRBJ2-3): NAGVMQNPRHLVRRRGQEARLRCSPMKGHSHVYWYRQLPEEGLKFMVYLQKENIIDESGMPKERFSAEFPKEGPSILRIQQVVRGDSAAYFCASSPNPGQLTDTQYFGPGTRLTVL.

The CDR3 nucleotides are TGTGCCAGCAGCTCAGAGGTCGTCAGGACTAACACCGGGGAGCTGTTTTTT. It is translated as CASSSEVVRTNTGELFF. The chain links TRBV7-3 to TRBJ2-2; the D gene is possibly TRBD2 (5 bases). V lost 4 bases to trimming and J lost 2 bases, with 17 bases between them. The CDR3 totals 17 residues. Germline CDR1 and CDR2: SGHTA and FQGTGA. Full variable domain (outside the CDR3, taken from reference TRBV7-3 and TRBJ2-2): GAGVSQTPSNKVTEKGKYVELRCDPISGHTALYWYRQSLGQGPEFLIYFQGTGAADDSGLPNDRFFAVRPEGSVSTLKIQRTERGDSAVYLCASSSEVVRTNTGELFFGEGSRLTVL.

The chain has TRBV18 and TRBJ2-7, with D maybe TRBD1 (5 bases). With 3 bases removed from V and 5 bases from J, the gap between germline ends came to 8 bases. Germline V CDR1 and CDR2: KGHSH, LQKENI. The CDR3 spans 12 residues. CDR3 nucleotides: TGTGCCAGCTCACCGCCAGGGAACGAGCAGTACTTC. Its translation is CASSPPGNEQYF.

This clone was counted a single time. The CDR3 sequence: CASRVQGPGELFF. CDR3 DNA: TGTGCCAGCAGAGTACAGGGACCCGGGGAGCTGTTTTTT. V gene TRBV28 combines with J gene TRBJ2-2; D perhaps matches TRBD1 (6 bases). Germline CDR1 reads MDHEN; CDR2 reads SYDVKM. The germline V and J ends were trimmed by 6 bases and 6 bases, with 11 bases remaining between them. This CDR3 has 13 amino acids.

This chain uses TRBV28 with TRBJ1-2; no firm D call. The CDR3 sequence is 11 residues long. Germline V CDR1 and CDR2: MDHEN, SYDVKM. The V end lost 5 bases, the J end lost 4 bases, and 5 bases lay between the germline ends. The CDR3 DNA is TGTGCCAGCAGTGCGATCTATGGCTACACCTTC. It encodes CASSAIYGYTF.

The chain combines TRBV5-1 with TRBJ1-2; TRBD1 matches 10 bases. This CDR3 contains 15 residues. Trimming at V came to 4 bases and at J to 4 bases, leaving 7 bases not matched to a gene. Germline V gives CDR1 SGHRS, CDR2 YFSETQ. The CDR3 loop reads CASSPRTGGVYGYTF. The CDR3 nucleotides are TGCGCCAGCAGCCCGCGGACAGGGGGAGTCTATGGCTACACCTTC.

The chain has TRBV7-9 and TRBJ2-1; possibly TRBD1 for D (5 bases). The germline V gene encodes CDR1 SEHNR and CDR2 FQNEAQ (reference sequence). This CDR3 contains 15 residues. Trimming pared 4 bases from V and 0 bases from J, leaving 10 bases between. In DNA, the CDR3 is TGTGCCAGCAGCTCGACAGCCAGCTCCTACAATGAGCAGTTCTTC. It yields the protein CASSSTASSYNEQFF.